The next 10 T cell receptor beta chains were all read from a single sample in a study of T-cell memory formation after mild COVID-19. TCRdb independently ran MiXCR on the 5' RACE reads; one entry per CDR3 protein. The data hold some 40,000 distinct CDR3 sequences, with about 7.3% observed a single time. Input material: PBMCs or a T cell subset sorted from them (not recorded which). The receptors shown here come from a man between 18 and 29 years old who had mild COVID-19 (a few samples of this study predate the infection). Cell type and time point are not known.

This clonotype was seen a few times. The CDR3 spells CASSPADRGLDTQYF. The CDR3 bases are TGTGCCAGCAGCCCAGCAGACAGAGGGTTGGATACGCAGTATTTT. The chain employs TRBV5-5 and TRBJ2-3; D could derive from TRBD1 or TRBD2 (5 bases each). Germline V gives CDR1 SGHKS, CDR2 YYEKEE (reference sequence). CDR3 length: 15 amino acids. Trimming pared 4 bases from V and 6 bases from J, leaving 18 bases between.

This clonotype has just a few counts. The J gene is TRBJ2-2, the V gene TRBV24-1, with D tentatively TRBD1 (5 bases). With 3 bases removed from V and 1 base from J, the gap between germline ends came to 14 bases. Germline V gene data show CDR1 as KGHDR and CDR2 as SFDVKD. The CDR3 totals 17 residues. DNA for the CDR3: TGTGCCACCAGTGATAGAGCTGGGGCTCGGAACACCGGGGAGCTGTTTTTT. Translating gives CATSDRAGARNTGELFF.

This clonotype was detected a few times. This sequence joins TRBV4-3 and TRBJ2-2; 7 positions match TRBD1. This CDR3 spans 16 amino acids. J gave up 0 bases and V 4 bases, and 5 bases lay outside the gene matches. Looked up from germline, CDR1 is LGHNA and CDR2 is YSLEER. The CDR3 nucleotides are TGCGCCAGCAGCCTCGGGACAGTGACGAACACCGGGGAGCTGTTTTTT. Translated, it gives CASSLGTVTNTGELFF.

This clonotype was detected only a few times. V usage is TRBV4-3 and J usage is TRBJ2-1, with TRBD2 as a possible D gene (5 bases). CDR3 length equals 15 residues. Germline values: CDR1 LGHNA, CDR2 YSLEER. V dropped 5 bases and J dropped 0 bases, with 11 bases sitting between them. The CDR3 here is CASSEGTSSYNEQFF. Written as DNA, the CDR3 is TGCGCCAGCAGCGAGGGCACAAGCTCCTACAATGAGCAGTTCTTC.

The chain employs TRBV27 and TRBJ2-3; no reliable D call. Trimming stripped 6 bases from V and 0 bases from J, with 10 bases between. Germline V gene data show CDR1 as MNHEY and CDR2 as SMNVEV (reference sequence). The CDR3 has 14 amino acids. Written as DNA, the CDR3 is TGTGCCAGCAGGGACCAGGCTAGCACAGATACGCAGTATTTT. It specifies CASRDQASTDTQYF.

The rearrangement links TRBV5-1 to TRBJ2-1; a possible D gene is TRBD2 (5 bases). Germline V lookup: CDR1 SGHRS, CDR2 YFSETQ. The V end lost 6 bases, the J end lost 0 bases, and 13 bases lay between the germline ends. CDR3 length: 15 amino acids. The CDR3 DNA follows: TGCGCCAGCACAACCAGCGGAGCCTCCTACAATGAGCAGTTCTTC. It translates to CASTTSGASYNEQFF.

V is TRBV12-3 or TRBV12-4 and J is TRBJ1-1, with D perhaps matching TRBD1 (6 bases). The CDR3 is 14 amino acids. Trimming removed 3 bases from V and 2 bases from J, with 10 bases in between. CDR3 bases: TGTGCCAGCAGTTTCGGACAGAAAAACACTGAAGCTTTCTTT. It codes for CASSFGQKNTEAFF.

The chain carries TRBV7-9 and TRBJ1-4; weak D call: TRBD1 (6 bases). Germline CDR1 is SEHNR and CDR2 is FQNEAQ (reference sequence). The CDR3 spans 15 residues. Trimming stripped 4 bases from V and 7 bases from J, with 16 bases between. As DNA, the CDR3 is TGTGCCAGCAGCTCCAACAGGGCGTCAGGTGAAAAACTGTTTTTT. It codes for CASSSNRASGEKLFF.

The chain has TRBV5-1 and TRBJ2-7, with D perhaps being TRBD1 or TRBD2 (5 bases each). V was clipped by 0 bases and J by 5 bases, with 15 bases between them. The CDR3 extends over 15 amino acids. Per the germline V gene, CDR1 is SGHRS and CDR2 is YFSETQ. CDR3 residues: CASSLGDGAGNEQYV. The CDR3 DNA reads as TGCGCCAGCAGCTTGGGGGACGGAGCCGGAAACGAGCAGTACGTC.

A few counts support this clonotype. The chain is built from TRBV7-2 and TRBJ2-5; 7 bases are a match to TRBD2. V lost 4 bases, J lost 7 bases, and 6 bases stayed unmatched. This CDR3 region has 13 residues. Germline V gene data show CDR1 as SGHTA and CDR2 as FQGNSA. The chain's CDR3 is CASSYAGDGTQYF. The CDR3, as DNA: TGTGCCAGCAGCTACGCGGGGGATGGGACCCAGTACTTC.